This TCR beta chain emerged from a study of CD8 T cells in ankylosing spondylitis. General observations from the study: For ankylosing spondylitis blood, a TCR beta motif of about eight highly homologous variants appeared characteristic.

One entry per CDR3 protein results from TCRdb running MiXCR on the 5' RACE reads. The table has hundreds of thousands of distinct CDR3 sequences, roughly 20% seen once; the top ten hold 7.8%. Germline trimming cut 3 bases from V and 1 base from J; bases unmatched to any gene: 6. The CDR3 is 16 amino acids. This clonotype was counted many times. Its specificity is not known. The genes are TRBV12-3 or TRBV12-4 and TRBJ1-3; 7 bases are shared with TRBD1. The sequenced sample was blood, either unsorted or a sorted T cell fraction (not recorded which). The sequence came from a male donor with ankylosing spondylitis or in good health (not recorded which). The CDR3 DNA reads as TGTGCCAGCAGTTTTAGAGAGGGGGCGTCTGGAAACACCATATATTTT. Translation: CASSFREGASGNTIYF.